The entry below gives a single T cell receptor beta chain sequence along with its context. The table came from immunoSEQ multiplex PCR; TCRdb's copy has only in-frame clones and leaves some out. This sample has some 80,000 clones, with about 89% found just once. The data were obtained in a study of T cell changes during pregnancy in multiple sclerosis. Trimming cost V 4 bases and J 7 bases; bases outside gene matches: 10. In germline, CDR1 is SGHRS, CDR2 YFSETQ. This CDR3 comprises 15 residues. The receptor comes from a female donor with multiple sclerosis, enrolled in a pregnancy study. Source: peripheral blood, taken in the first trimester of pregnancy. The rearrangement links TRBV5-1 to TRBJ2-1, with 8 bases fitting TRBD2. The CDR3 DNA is TGCGCCAGCAGCGGCGGGACTGCGGGGGGTAATGAGCAGTTCTTC. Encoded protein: CASSGGTAGGNEQFF. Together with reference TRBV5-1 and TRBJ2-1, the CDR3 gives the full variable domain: KAGVTQTPRYLIKTRGQQVTLSCSPISGHRSVSWYQQTPGQGLQFLFEYFSETQRNKGNFPGRFSGRQFSNSRSEMNVSTLELGDSALYLCASSGGTAGGNEQFFGPGTRLTVL.